Presented here are 19 T cell receptor beta chains from one specimen sequenced in a study of shared clonotypes between healthy human individuals. The method was immunoSEQ multiplex PCR; TCRdb's version includes in-frame clones alone and lacks a portion of them. The sample holds about 1.5 million clones, 95% to 99% seen once. The sample consisted of naive CD4+ T cells sorted from blood. Subset indicated: CD45RA+ positively selected. The source of these receptors is a man aged 30-40 years in good health.

This rearrangement joins TRBV27 to TRBJ2-3, with D perhaps matching TRBD2 (5 bases). Germline assignment: CDR1 MNHEY and CDR2 SMNVEV (reference sequence). This CDR3 is built from 16 residues. V dropped 3 bases and J dropped 4 bases, with 17 bases sitting between them. In nucleotides, the CDR3 is TGTGCCAGCAGTTTCCGGTGGGCTAGCAACGCAGATACGCAGTATTTT. It specifies CASSFRWASNADTQYF.

The rearrangement links TRBV29-1 to TRBJ1-4; D is possibly TRBD1 (6 bases). The CDR3 runs to 12 residues. Trimming stripped 5 bases from V and 7 bases from J, with 11 bases between. Germline values: CDR1 SQVTM, CDR2 ANQGSEA. As DNA, the CDR3 is TGCAGCGTTCGGCAGGGGAGTGAAAAACTGTTTTTT. Protein product: CSVRQGSEKLFF.

The J gene is TRBJ2-2, the V gene TRBV29-1, with D tentatively TRBD1 (5 bases). The CDR3 contains 14 residues. V was shortened by 5 bases and J by 0 bases, with 10 bases between the two germline ends. Germline loops: CDR1 SQVTM, CDR2 ANQGSEA. In DNA, the CDR3 is TGCAGCGTTCACCCAGGGTCGAACACCGGGGAGCTGTTTTTT. Translating gives CSVHPGSNTGELFF.

This chain joins TRBV2 and TRBJ2-1; possibly TRBD2 for D (7 bases). V was shortened by 6 bases and J by 9 bases, with 18 bases between the two germline ends. The germline V gene encodes CDR1 SNHLY and CDR2 FYNNEI. There are 14 residues in the CDR3. The chain's CDR3 is CASSQGGGTLEQFF. CDR3 bases: TGTGCCAGCAGCCAAGGGGGGGGAACACTTGAGCAGTTCTTC.

The chain combines TRBV6-1 with TRBJ2-7; D uncertain. Trimming took 5 bases from V and 2 from J, leaving 13 bases between them. Germline V gives CDR1 MNHNS, CDR2 SASEGT. This CDR3 has 14 residues. The CDR3 spells CASSLGSITYEQYF. The CDR3 DNA sequence: TGTGCCAGCAGTCTCGGGTCAATAACCTACGAGCAGTACTTC.

This chain links TRBV19 with TRBJ2-6, with 7 bases that match TRBD1. Germline loops: CDR1 LNHDA, CDR2 SQIVND (reference sequence). V trimming: 5 bases; J trimming: 5 bases; junction bases outside the gene matches: 9. The CDR3 runs to 16 residues. Here the CDR3 reads CASSDTRQGWANVLTF. The CDR3 nucleotides are TGTGCCAGTAGTGACACTCGACAGGGTTGGGCCAACGTCCTGACTTTC.

This rearrangement joins TRBV7-8 to TRBJ2-2; the D is unclear. CDR1 and CDR2 (germline): SGHVS, FQNEAQ. The CDR3 runs 13 residues. Trimming pared 6 bases from V and 5 bases from J, leaving 10 bases between. CDR3 region: CASSYVGTGELFF. For the CDR3, the DNA is TGTGCCAGCAGTTACGTAGGGACCGGGGAGCTGTTTTTT.

The rearrangement links TRBV11-2 to TRBJ2-1; the D gene is possibly TRBD2 (6 bases). V was pared by 5 bases and J by 0 bases, with 11 bases between. Germline values: CDR1 SGHAT, CDR2 FQNNGV. The CDR3 is 15 residues long. DNA of the CDR3: TGTGCCAGCAGCGAAACTAGCCCCTCCTACAATGAGCAGTTCTTC. This sequence encodes CASSETSPSYNEQFF.

The chain combines TRBV28 with TRBJ1-5; D is uncertain. Germline loops: CDR1 MDHEN, CDR2 SYDVKM. Trimming shortened V by 6 bases and J by 2 bases, and 8 bases separated the two germline ends. The CDR3 spans 13 residues. CDR3 sequence: CASSVPGNQPQHF. CDR3 nucleotides: TGTGCCAGCAGCGTACCTGGCAATCAGCCCCAGCATTTT.

Concerning this clone: Other DNA sequences in this sample translate to the same CDR3. This sequence joins TRBV29-1 and TRBJ2-3; D ambiguous. The CDR3 loop spans 11 amino acids. Trimming removed 3 bases at V and 4 bases at J, with 5 bases between. Germline V CDR1 and CDR2: SQVTM, ANQGSEA. CDR3 nucleotides: TGCAGCGTTGATCCATCAGATACGCAGTATTTT. Amino acids: CSVDPSDTQYF.

The sample holds one count of this clone. The rearrangement uses TRBV7-8 and TRBJ1-3; TRBD1 agrees at 7 bases. This CDR3 is 16 amino acids long. With V trimmed by 5 bases and J by 1 base, 8 bases remained unmatched. CDR1 SGHVS and CDR2 FQNEAQ come from the germline V gene. CDR3 coding DNA: TGTGCCAGCAGCCGACGGACAGGACTTTCTGGAAACACCATATATTTT. Amino acids: CASSRRTGLSGNTIYF.

The V and J genes are TRBV6-1 and TRBJ2-5; TRBD2 is a possible D gene (5 bases). The J call may be wrong; the DNA end is better matched by TRBJ2-7. Germline V gene lookup returns CDR1 MNHNS and CDR2 SASEGT. The CDR3 totals 14 residues. The CDR3 coding sequence is TGTGCCAGCAGAGCGACTAACGTTGGGTACGAGCAGTACTTC. Translated: CASRATNVGYEQYF.

The chain links TRBV2 to TRBJ1-5, with 11 bases lining up with TRBD1. The CDR3 is 15 residues long. The V segment lost 9 bases and the J segment 6 bases; nucleotides outside the gene matches: 10. Germline CDR1 and CDR2: SNHLY and FYNNEI. The CDR3 region has the DNA TGTGCCAGTGGCCGGGACAGGGGGGAGAGTCAGCCCCAGCATTTT. The encoded protein is CASGRDRGESQPQHF.

The CDR3 nucleotides read TGCGCCAGCAGCTTGGTCGGCAGGGCCGGGATGGAGACCCAGTACTTC. Translating gives CASSLVGRAGMETQYF. The chain links TRBV5-1 to TRBJ2-5; D assignment may be TRBD1 or TRBD2 (5 bases each). The ends were cut back, 0 bases at V and 5 bases at J, with 17 bases in the middle. CDR3 length: 16 amino acids. CDR1 and CDR2 from the germline V gene are SGHRS and YFSETQ.

The rearrangement uses TRBV10-3 and TRBJ2-1; maybe TRBD1 (5 bases). The CDR3 totals 13 residues. V lost 10 bases and J lost 5, with 15 bases in between. Per germline, CDR1 ENHRY and CDR2 SYGVKD. CDR3 amino acids: CATMKGQNNEQFF. CDR3 nucleotide sequence: TGTGCCACCATGAAGGGGCAAAACAATGAGCAGTTCTTC.

This clone was recorded once. CDR3 bases: TGTGCCAGTGGAATCAGGGGGAGCTCCTACAATGAGCAGTTCTTC. Its translation is CASGIRGSSYNEQFF. This sequence joins TRBV19 and TRBJ2-1; 7 nucleotides align to TRBD1. CDR1 LNHDA and CDR2 SQIVND come from the germline V gene (reference sequence). CDR3 size: 15 residues. Trimming cost V 8 bases and J 0 bases; bases outside gene matches: 7.

The chain is built from TRBV6-1 and TRBJ1-3; D gene ambiguous. The CDR3 totals 15 residues. Germline V gene data show CDR1 as MNHNS and CDR2 as SASEGT. The germline V and J ends were trimmed by 6 bases and 3 bases, with 15 bases remaining between them. The CDR3 nucleotides read TGTGCCAGCAGAGCGATAACGGGGATTGGAAACACCATATATTTT. Protein sequence: CASRAITGIGNTIYF.

V is TRBV5-1 and J is TRBJ2-7; perhaps TRBD1 as D (5 bases). Trimming pared 6 bases from V and 2 bases from J, leaving 15 bases between. Germline CDR1 is SGHRS and CDR2 is YFSETQ. The CDR3 runs 14 residues. As DNA, the CDR3 is TGCGCCAGCACTCTTCCAGGGCGCACCTACGAGCAGTACTTC. Amino acid sequence: CASTLPGRTYEQYF. Looking up the rest from reference TRBV5-1 and TRBJ2-7 gives the full variable domain: KAGVTQTPRYLIKTRGQQVTLSCSPISGHRSVSWYQQTPGQGLQFLFEYFSETQRNKGNFPGRFSGRQFSNSRSEMNVSTLELGDSALYLCASTLPGRTYEQYFGPGTRLTVT.

V usage is TRBV7-8 and J usage is TRBJ2-1; the match to TRBD2 covers 13 bases. The CDR3 totals 16 residues. The germline V gene encodes CDR1 SGHVS and CDR2 FQNEAQ. The V and J ends lost 5 bases and 2 bases, in that order; junction bases with no gene match: 3. CDR3 nucleotides: TGTGCCAGCAGCACAACTAGCGGGAGGGCCTACAATGAGCAGTTCTTC. Protein sequence: CASSTTSGRAYNEQFF.